The clone carrying this T cell receptor (beta chain) was recorded only once. The antigen is undetermined. Here immunoSEQ multiplex PCR was the method, and the copy in TCRdb shows in-frame clones only, minus some. The repertoire holds 25,000 to 35,000 clones, over 80% seen once, with approximately 5% in the top ten. Deletions cut 3 bases from V and 2 bases from J, with 10 bases between. Germline lookup yields CDR1 SGHTA and CDR2 FQGNSA. This CDR3 spans 14 amino acids. The sample originates from a study of T cells in localized non-small cell lung cancer. Study-wide findings and caveats: It remains possible that heterogeneity exists, since only one tumor region was sequenced. Out of the top 100 tumor clones, a median around 56 were seen in adjacent lung. Uninvolved adjacent lung had more T cell clonality than any other tissue, topping tumor.

This chain connects TRBV7-2 to TRBJ1-1; no reliable D call. The receptor's source is a man between 40 and 69 years old with stage II lung adenocarcinoma. The source material was PBMCs, sampled before any cancer treatment. CDR3 nucleotide sequence: TGTGCCAGCAGCTTTCAGAAGCACAACACTGAAGCTTTCTTT. Amino acids: CASSFQKHNTEAFF.